Listed below are T cell receptor beta chains from one sample, sequenced in a study of T cells in Graves' hyperthyroidism and ophthalmopathy. TCRdb passed the multiplex PCR reads through MiXCR, listing each CDR3 protein once. The profile covers approximately 870,000 distinct CDR3 sequences, with around 39% appearing a single time and 8% to 9% taken by the ten largest. Source material: blood. The receptor source for this set is a man younger than 35 with Graves' hyperthyroidism. Each CDR3 is given without its conserved first and last residue. Fields, in order: V gene, CDR3 protein.

v_gene: TRBV9; CDR3aa: ASSVAIGIGELF
v_gene: TRBV2; CDR3aa: ASSGQGNLQPQH
v_gene: TRBV29-1; CDR3aa: SVRGGRGETQY
v_gene: TRBV24-1; CDR3aa: ATSDGTWAEAF
v_gene: TRBV12-3/TRBV12-4; CDR3aa: ASSQFTGGKDEQY
v_gene: TRBV12-3/TRBV12-4; CDR3aa: ASSLGGPYSNQPQH
v_gene: TRBV12-3/TRBV12-4; CDR3aa: ASSLNQGAREQY
v_gene: TRBV10-3; CDR3aa: AISVLAGGLGEQY
v_gene: TRBV7-2; CDR3aa: ASSSQGASYEQY
v_gene: TRBV7-2; CDR3aa: ASKLGYKEYEQY
v_gene: TRBV7-2; CDR3aa: ASSFGGHETQY
v_gene: TRBV7-6; CDR3aa: ASSPGGGDEQY
v_gene: TRBV10-3; CDR3aa: ATLRDRGNTEAF
v_gene: TRBV10-3; CDR3aa: ASSEKIAGGASNYGYT
v_gene: TRBV2; CDR3aa: ASSETGDANYSNQPQH
v_gene: TRBV19; CDR3aa: ATDHTGVSSQPQH
v_gene: TRBV20-1; CDR3aa: SALSGRHTGELF
v_gene: TRBV19; CDR3aa: ASSTGGGIATGELF
v_gene: TRBV10-3; CDR3aa: AISEPSQRTEKLF
v_gene: TRBV25-1; CDR3aa: ASSPRGWGTEAF
v_gene: TRBV9; CDR3aa: ASSVAGGREGRELF
v_gene: TRBV7-8; CDR3aa: AGSLVVAGAYEQY
v_gene: TRBV10-3; CDR3aa: AISEANRGGSYEQY
v_gene: TRBV20-1; CDR3aa: SAPKGTLNTEAF